This T cell receptor (beta chain) stems from a study of T cell clonality in common variable immunodeficiency. Overall study results and limits: The cause of increased CVID clonality remains unclear without subpopulation sequencing. Common variable immunodeficiency TCR beta sequences reportedly had fewer deletions and N-nucleotide insertions. CVID subjects showed higher TCRbeta clonality than healthy controls.

No CVID subject was ill or on immunomodulatory drugs when sampled. Control and CVID samples contributed equal amounts of genomic DNA. The protocol was immunoSEQ multiplex PCR, while the TCRdb copy is restricted to in-frame clones and leaves out a portion. Captured here are roughly 5,000 clones, none seen once; the top ten comprise 14%. In regard to this clone: Its specificity is not known.

This receptor was obtained from a human donor with common variable immunodeficiency. The specimen sequenced was peripheral blood mononuclear cells.

The CDR3 DNA, read in part, is TGTGCCAGTAGTATAGTGGGACAGGATTCACCC. This translates into CASSIVGQDSP. The whole CDR3 reads CASSIVGQDSPLHF. The rearrangement uses TRBV19 and TRBJ1-6; 8 nucleotides match TRBD1. Read data end 3 residues before the CDR3 end; the end is taken from the germline J gene. The trim removed 1 base at V and 8 bases at J, leaving 1 base unmatched. The CDR3 totals 14 residues. From germline, CDR1 is LNHDA and CDR2 SQIVND (reference sequence).